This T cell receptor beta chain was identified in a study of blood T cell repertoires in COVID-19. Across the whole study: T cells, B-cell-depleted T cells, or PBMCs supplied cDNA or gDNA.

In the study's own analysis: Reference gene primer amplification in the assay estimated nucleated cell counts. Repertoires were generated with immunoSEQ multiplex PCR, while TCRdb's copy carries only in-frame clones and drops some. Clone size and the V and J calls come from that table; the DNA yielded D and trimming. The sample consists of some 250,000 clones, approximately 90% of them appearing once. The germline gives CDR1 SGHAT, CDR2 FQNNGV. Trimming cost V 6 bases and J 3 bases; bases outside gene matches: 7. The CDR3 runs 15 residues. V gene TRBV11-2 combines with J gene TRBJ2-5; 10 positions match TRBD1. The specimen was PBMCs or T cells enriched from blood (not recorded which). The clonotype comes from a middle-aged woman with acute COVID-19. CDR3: CASRHPGQGKETQYF. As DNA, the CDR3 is TGTGCCAGCAGACATCCGGGACAGGGGAAAGAGACCCAGTACTTC.